The rows below give T cell receptor beta chains drawn from one sample of a study of blood T cell repertoires in COVID-19. Method: immunoSEQ multiplex PCR; TCRdb's copy keeps in-frame clones and lacks some. The table records about 230,000 clones, roughly 88% of them present only once. Material: peripheral blood. Receptors were obtained from a man in his forties or fifties with acute or convalescent COVID-19. Both conserved end residues are trimmed from each CDR3. The order of the fields is J gene, V gene, CDR3 protein.

TRBJ1-6 | TRBV10-3 | AISETYSPLH
TRBJ2-2 | TRBV19 | ASSIGFEGRGHAGELF
TRBJ1-2 | TRBV7-9 | ASSHEAVLYGYT
TRBJ2-7 | TRBV28 | ASTEDSTGTSEQY
TRBJ1-1 | TRBV5-6 | ASSWTEGVTEAF
TRBJ2-7 | TRBV6-5 | ASRLPGTNYYEQY
TRBJ1-1 | TRBV7-8 | ASSPTGTVNTEAF
TRBJ1-2 | TRBV11-1 | ASSLGGHYGYT
TRBJ1-1 | TRBV19 | ASRGTGVFETEAF
TRBJ2-1 | TRBV6-5 | ASSYGLAGNNEQF
TRBJ2-3 | TRBV5-4 | ASSSRLAVDTQY
TRBJ1-1 | TRBV29-1 | SFGEVNTEAF
TRBJ2-2 | TRBV19 | ASHRGRTGELF
TRBJ2-5 | TRBV5-1 | ASNSVGTSGQETQY
TRBJ1-1 | TRBV29-1 | SAETGGDTEAF
TRBJ1-1 | TRBV10-3 | AIRTRDRGYAF
TRBJ1-2 | TRBV7-9 | ASSPQPGVLDYGYT
TRBJ2-3 | TRBV2 | ASSEARGVDTQY
TRBJ1-2 | TRBV9 | ASSMPTAGYT
TRBJ2-2 | TRBV6-4 | ASSDEGWSGELF
TRBJ1-1 | TRBV28 | ASSLRGGVTEAF
TRBJ1-1 | TRBV2 | ASSLERAEAF
TRBJ1-4 | TRBV7-9 | ASSSNLDREKLF
TRBJ2-7 | TRBV21-1 | ASSLIRGCEQY
TRBJ1-1 | TRBV19 | ASSIGPELNTEAF
TRBJ2-2 | TRBV27 | ASSLSTGRASLGDTGELF
TRBJ1-4 | TRBV4-1 | ASSQESQGWTTNEKLF
TRBJ1-1 | TRBV19 | ASSIPGQGLAEAF
TRBJ1-4 | TRBV5-5 | ASNPRGTGTLGAEKLF
TRBJ2-5 | TRBV5-1 | ASSRTSGLETQY
TRBJ2-5 | TRBV7-9 | ASSLWDRGFKTQY
TRBJ2-5 | TRBV7-7 | ASSQGQGMVETQY
TRBJ2-7 | TRBV7-9 | ASSPYPMGVSEQY
TRBJ2-3 | TRBV29-1 | SVRLAGVVDTQY
TRBJ2-7 | TRBV11-2 | ASSLTGFSYEQY
TRBJ1-4 | TRBV4-2 | ASSQVAVYSPNEKLF
TRBJ1-2 | TRBV7-2 | ASSLEKQGGYT
TRBJ2-2 | TRBV6-6 | ASAGAVNTGELF
TRBJ2-6 | TRBV11-3 | ASSGTGANVLT
TRBJ1-1 | TRBV3-1/TRBV3-2 | ASSLRNSGYTEAF
TRBJ2-7 | TRBV18 | ASSPSQGPYEQY
TRBJ2-1 | TRBV6-2/TRBV6-3 | ASSYWGQGGRDEQF
TRBJ1-2 | TRBV5-1 | ASRQGTALDYGYT
TRBJ1-5 | TRBV4-2 | ASSQGGEENQPQH
TRBJ2-5 | TRBV18 | ASSPVQGQETQY
TRBJ1-2 | TRBV7-9 | ASSLFGTGNYGYT
TRBJ2-7 | TRBV5-1 | ASSLEGSGSSYEQY
TRBJ1-5 | TRBV7-2 | ASSLEGLSNQPQH
TRBJ1-6 | TRBV30 | AWIDPRDRDNSPLH
TRBJ2-1 | TRBV11-2 | ASSFLNEQF
TRBJ1-5 | TRBV19 | ASNDRGDSNQPQH
TRBJ2-1 | TRBV4-2 | ASSPGAGGNEQF
TRBJ2-7 | TRBV7-2 | ASSTRGRVSEQY
TRBJ2-2 | TRBV3-1/TRBV3-2 | ASSLTHSGVTGELF